A selection of T cell receptor beta chains follows, all from one sample in a study of T-cell reconstitution after alpha-beta-depleted transplantation in children. MiXCR, run by TCRdb on the PCR reads, gives a single entry per CDR3 protein. The repertoire has fewer than 750,000 distinct CDR3 sequences, about 23% of them found once; the top ten carry around 14%. The source was PBMCs, mostly from graft donor cells, collected 360 days after TCRalphabeta/CD19-depleted stem cell transplant. These TCRs come from a boy less than two years old who had a stem cell transplant for acute myeloid leukemia, so the T cells may come from the graft donor. Each CDR3 is given with its conserved first and last residue. The order of the fields is D gene, V gene, clone size, J gene, CDR3 protein, CDR3 DNA. D genes are given only for firm matches. Clone size is shown for a subset of rows, as once, few, many or a class of expanded clone.

d_call: -; v_call: TRBV20-1; clone_size: -; j_call: TRBJ2-3; cdr3_aa: CSAPRLVGILVPQYF; cdr3_nt: TGCAGTGCTCCGAGACTAGTGGGGATTCTCGTCCCGCAGTATTTT
d_call: -; v_call: TRBV11-2; clone_size: -; j_call: TRBJ2-5; cdr3_aa: CASSLRGTANSETQYF; cdr3_nt: TGTGCCAGCAGCTTGAGGGGGACTGCTAATTCGGAGACCCAGTACTTC
d_call: TRBD1; v_call: TRBV6-1; clone_size: -; j_call: TRBJ2-1; cdr3_aa: CASSGNRGLSNEQFF; cdr3_nt: TGTGCCAGCAGTGGGAACAGGGGGCTTAGCAATGAGCAGTTCTTC
d_call: -; v_call: TRBV20-1; clone_size: few; j_call: TRBJ2-1; cdr3_aa: CSASEGPPSSYNEQFF; cdr3_nt: TGCAGTGCTAGTGAGGGGCCCCCCAGCTCCTACAATGAGCAGTTCTTC
d_call: -; v_call: TRBV7-2; clone_size: -; j_call: TRBJ2-1; cdr3_aa: CASSLDRHPRNEQFF; cdr3_nt: TGTGCCAGCAGCTTAGACCGGCACCCGAGGAATGAGCAGTTCTTC
d_call: -; v_call: TRBV21-1; clone_size: few; j_call: TRBJ1-1; cdr3_aa: CASPGVMNTEAFF; cdr3_nt: TGTGCCAGCCCAGGGGTCATGAACACTGAAGCTTTCTTT
d_call: -; v_call: TRBV10-3; clone_size: many; j_call: TRBJ2-3; cdr3_aa: CATCPNGDSTDTQYF; cdr3_nt: TGTGCCACCTGCCCGAACGGTGATAGCACAGATACGCAGTATTTT
d_call: -; v_call: TRBV5-1; clone_size: -; j_call: TRBJ2-5; cdr3_aa: CASARTQETQYF; cdr3_nt: TGCGCCAGCGCCCGGACTCAAGAGACCCAGTACTTC
d_call: -; v_call: TRBV6-5; clone_size: -; j_call: TRBJ2-3; cdr3_aa: CASSYSGVASTDTQYF; cdr3_nt: TGTGCCAGCAGTTACTCGGGGGTGGCTAGCACAGATACGCAGTATTTT
d_call: -; v_call: TRBV6-5; clone_size: many; j_call: TRBJ1-3; cdr3_aa: CASRRHSSGNTIYF; cdr3_nt: TGTGCCAGCAGGAGACACAGCTCTGGAAACACCATATATTTT
d_call: -; v_call: TRBV5-6; clone_size: many; j_call: TRBJ2-3; cdr3_aa: CASSLIQTDTQYF; cdr3_nt: TGTGCCAGCAGCTTGATACAGACAGATACGCAGTATTTT
d_call: TRBD1; v_call: TRBV7-3; clone_size: -; j_call: TRBJ2-7; cdr3_aa: CASSLTGGASYEQYF; cdr3_nt: TGTGCCAGCAGCTTAACAGGGGGCGCTTCCTACGAGCAGTACTTC
d_call: -; v_call: TRBV5-1; clone_size: -; j_call: TRBJ1-2; cdr3_aa: CASKTDRRGPGYTF; cdr3_nt: TGCGCCAGCAAAACAGACAGGCGGGGTCCCGGCTACACCTTC
d_call: -; v_call: TRBV6-1; clone_size: few; j_call: TRBJ2-5; cdr3_aa: CASSDRDVETQYF; cdr3_nt: TGTGCCAGCAGTGACAGGGACGTAGAGACCCAGTACTTC
d_call: TRBD1; v_call: TRBV5-5; clone_size: -; j_call: TRBJ1-1; cdr3_aa: CASSFGRTGAWEAFF; cdr3_nt: TGTGCCAGCAGCTTTGGGAGGACAGGGGCGTGGGAAGCTTTCTTT
d_call: -; v_call: TRBV20-1; clone_size: -; j_call: TRBJ1-2; cdr3_aa: CSAYRDTNYGYTF; cdr3_nt: TGCAGTGCTTACAGGGACACTAACTATGGCTACACCTTC
d_call: -; v_call: TRBV18; clone_size: many; j_call: TRBJ2-5; cdr3_aa: CASSQALGEETQYF; cdr3_nt: TGTGCCAGCTCTCAAGCCCTAGGAGAAGAGACCCAGTACTTC
d_call: -; v_call: TRBV5-5; clone_size: -; j_call: TRBJ1-2; cdr3_aa: CASSLPIGLGGYTF; cdr3_nt: TGTGCCAGCAGCTTGCCCATAGGACTAGGCGGCTACACCTTC
d_call: TRBD1; v_call: TRBV7-9; clone_size: -; j_call: TRBJ2-3; cdr3_aa: CASSPPRQGDTQYF; cdr3_nt: TGTGCCAGCAGCCCCCCCAGACAGGGAGATACGCAGTATTTT
d_call: -; v_call: TRBV6-1; clone_size: -; j_call: TRBJ2-3; cdr3_aa: CASSVLGADTQYF; cdr3_nt: TGTGCCAGCAGCGTGCTGGGGGCAGATACGCAGTATTTT
d_call: TRBD1; v_call: TRBV3-1; clone_size: many; j_call: TRBJ1-6; cdr3_aa: CASSLTGAHNSPLHF; cdr3_nt: TGTGCCAGCAGCCTGACAGGGGCACATAATTCACCCCTCCACTTT
d_call: -; v_call: TRBV10-3; clone_size: -; j_call: TRBJ2-7; cdr3_aa: CAISDNNYEQYF; cdr3_nt: TGTGCCATCAGTGACAACAACTACGAGCAGTACTTC
d_call: -; v_call: TRBV6-5; clone_size: -; j_call: TRBJ2-4; cdr3_aa: CASSYSRGLIQYF; cdr3_nt: TGTGCCAGCAGTTACTCCAGGGGCCTCATTCAGTACTTC
d_call: TRBD1; v_call: TRBV7-2; clone_size: few; j_call: TRBJ2-7; cdr3_aa: CASSPGTGKGYEQYF; cdr3_nt: TGTGCCAGCAGCCCCGGGACAGGGAAGGGGTACGAGCAGTACTTC
d_call: TRBD1; v_call: TRBV4-1; clone_size: few; j_call: TRBJ1-2; cdr3_aa: CASSQAPEGAGGYGYTF; cdr3_nt: TGCGCCAGCAGCCAAGCTCCCGAGGGGGCAGGGGGATATGGCTACACCTTC
d_call: -; v_call: TRBV11-2; clone_size: -; j_call: TRBJ2-7; cdr3_aa: CASSLGEVRLLPRKYEQYF; cdr3_nt: TGTGCCAGCAGCTTAGGGGAGGTCCGACTACTACCTCGGAAGTACGAGCAGTACTTC
d_call: TRBD1; v_call: TRBV18; clone_size: -; j_call: TRBJ1-2; cdr3_aa: CASSPQTGDNYGYTF; cdr3_nt: TGTGCCAGCTCACCCCAGACAGGGGACAACTATGGCTACACCTTC
d_call: TRBD1; v_call: TRBV12-3/TRBV12-4; clone_size: few; j_call: TRBJ1-2; cdr3_aa: CASSHDHRGGCTF; cdr3_nt: TGTGCCAGCAGCCATGACCACAGGGGGGGCTGCACCTTC
d_call: TRBD2; v_call: TRBV4-2; clone_size: -; j_call: TRBJ2-3; cdr3_aa: CASSQEGFRGTSGGDTDTQYF; cdr3_nt: TGTGCCAGCAGCCAAGAAGGGTTCCGAGGGACTAGCGGGGGGGACACAGATACGCAGTATTTT
d_call: TRBD2; v_call: TRBV6-1; clone_size: -; j_call: TRBJ2-7; cdr3_aa: CASSRIAGYTYEQYF; cdr3_nt: TGTGCCAGCAGCAGAATAGCGGGGTACACCTACGAGCAGTACTTC
d_call: -; v_call: TRBV20-1; clone_size: -; j_call: TRBJ1-1; cdr3_aa: CSARLHATGNTEAFF; cdr3_nt: TGCAGTGCCCGCCTCCACGCGACAGGGAACACTGAAGCTTTCTTT
d_call: -; v_call: TRBV29-1; clone_size: -; j_call: TRBJ2-3; cdr3_aa: CSSVGPAPSTDTQYF; cdr3_nt: TGCAGCTCCGTGGGGCCGGCGCCTAGCACAGATACGCAGTATTTT
d_call: -; v_call: TRBV5-5; clone_size: -; j_call: TRBJ1-2; cdr3_aa: CASSSGRGNGYTF; cdr3_nt: TGTGCCAGCAGCTCCGGACGGGGGAATGGCTACACCTTC
d_call: TRBD1; v_call: TRBV29-1; clone_size: -; j_call: TRBJ1-1; cdr3_aa: CSVEDRGVTEAFF; cdr3_nt: TGCAGCGTTGAGGACAGGGGTGTCACTGAAGCTTTCTTT
d_call: TRBD2; v_call: TRBV4-3; clone_size: -; j_call: TRBJ2-3; cdr3_aa: CASSQELAGGSDTQYF; cdr3_nt: TGCGCCAGCAGCCAAGAACTAGCGGGGGGTTCAGATACGCAGTATTTT
d_call: TRBD1; v_call: TRBV10-3; clone_size: many; j_call: TRBJ2-3; cdr3_aa: CAISVGTGTQDTQYF; cdr3_nt: TGTGCCATCAGTGTCGGGACAGGAACACAGGATACGCAGTATTTT
d_call: -; v_call: TRBV20-1; clone_size: few; j_call: TRBJ2-2; cdr3_aa: CSAPFANTGELFF; cdr3_nt: TGCAGTGCTCCATTCGCGAACACCGGGGAGCTGTTTTTT
d_call: TRBD2; v_call: TRBV28; clone_size: -; j_call: TRBJ2-3; cdr3_aa: CASSLLGGVGLPTDTQYF; cdr3_nt: TGTGCCAGCAGTTTATTGGGGGGGGTAGGATTACCCACAGATACGCAGTATTTT
d_call: -; v_call: TRBV20-1; clone_size: few; j_call: TRBJ1-1; cdr3_aa: CSARDNVRGLNTEAFF; cdr3_nt: TGCAGTGCTAGAGATAACGTGAGGGGCCTTAACACTGAAGCTTTCTTT
d_call: -; v_call: TRBV11-1; clone_size: few; j_call: TRBJ2-1; cdr3_aa: CASSPTMIRDSAYNEQFF; cdr3_nt: TGTGCCAGCAGCCCCACGATGATCCGAGACAGCGCCTACAATGAGCAGTTCTTC
d_call: TRBD1; v_call: TRBV7-2; clone_size: many; j_call: TRBJ1-1; cdr3_aa: CASSSGQLNTEAFF; cdr3_nt: TGTGCCAGCAGCTCGGGACAGTTGAACACTGAAGCTTTCTTT
d_call: -; v_call: TRBV18; clone_size: few; j_call: TRBJ2-1; cdr3_aa: CASSPGPGRGEQFF; cdr3_nt: TGTGCCAGCTCACCGGGACCGGGCCGGGGGGAGCAGTTCTTC